Following are 25 T cell receptor beta chains from one sample sequenced in a study of molecular identifiers for immune sequencing clone quantification. TCRdb reprocessed the PCR reads with MiXCR, giving one entry per CDR3 protein. The sample carries roughly 630,000 distinct CDR3 sequences, about 25% recorded once. The sequenced material came from naive CD8+ T cells from blood, with Jurkat cell RNA spiked in. The subset was: FACS-sorted CD8+CD4-CCR7+CD45RA+ naive T cells. The receptors were gathered from a human donor in good health. Some libraries in this study had Jurkat cell RNA spiked in.

This chain links TRBV5-4 with TRBJ2-5; 7 bases agree with TRBD1. This CDR3 has 15 residues. In germline, CDR1 is SGHNT, CDR2 YYREEE (reference sequence). Trimming at V came to 4 bases and at J to 5 bases, leaving 11 bases not matched to a gene. The CDR3 bases are TGTGCCAGCAGCCCCCGGACAGGTGGGATTGAGACCCAGTACTTC. Protein sequence: CASSPRTGGIETQYF.

Of note for this clonotype: At one of its ends the junction is not consistent with the germline gene, which may arise from a read error. The V call is TRBV19, the J call TRBJ2-1, with no clear D. CDR1 and CDR2 from the germline V gene are LNHDA and SQIVND (reference sequence). This CDR3 has 15 residues. CDR3 residues: CASKFVPGPYNAQFF. For the CDR3, the DNA is TGTGCCAGTAAATTCGTCCCTGGCCCATACAATGCGCAGTTCTTC.

In its sample, this clonotype was seen a few times. The chain combines TRBV9 with TRBJ2-2; 10 bases map to TRBD1. V trimming: 3 bases; J trimming: 7 bases; junction bases outside the gene matches: 9. Germline V gene data show CDR1 as SGDLS and CDR2 as YYNGEE. The CDR3 loop spans 16 amino acids. The CDR3 loop reads CASSETGTGVVGELFF. The CDR3 DNA is TGTGCCAGCAGCGAGACAGGGACAGGGGTGGTCGGGGAGCTGTTTTTT.

This clonotype was observed a handful of times. V is TRBV19 and J is TRBJ2-2; 7 bases are a match to TRBD2. This CDR3 has 16 amino acids. Looked up from germline, CDR1 is LNHDA and CDR2 is SQIVND (reference sequence). V shed 3 bases and J 1 base; nucleotides not matched to a gene: 5. DNA of the CDR3: TGTGCCAGTAGTATGAGGCGGGAGAGGAACACCGGGGAGCTGTTTTTT. Amino acid sequence: CASSMRRERNTGELFF.

With regard to this clonotype: Given a much more abundant clone one base away, this may be a read error. V usage is TRBV6-6 and J usage is TRBJ2-4; TRBD2 aligns across 7 bases. Per germline, CDR1 MNHNY and CDR2 SVGAGI (reference sequence). The V segment lost 2 bases and the J segment 5 bases; nucleotides outside the gene matches: 9. This CDR3 is 16 amino acids long. CDR3 protein: CASSYPMAGVENIQYF. CDR3 DNA sequence: TGTGCCAGCAGTTACCCTATGGCGGGAGTGGAAAACATTCAGTACTTC.

V usage is TRBV6-5 and J usage is TRBJ2-7, with 8 bases fitting TRBD1. J gave up 3 bases and V 3 bases, and 10 bases lay outside the gene matches. The CDR3 covers 16 residues. Germline lookup yields CDR1 MNHEY and CDR2 SVGAGI. As DNA, the CDR3 is TGTGCCAGCAGTTATGGATCAGACAGGGGTTTCTACGAGCAGTACTTC. It yields the protein CASSYGSDRGFYEQYF.

This clonotype was seen at least ten times. The rearrangement uses TRBV12-5 and TRBJ2-2, with D perhaps matching TRBD1 or TRBD2 (5 bases each). CDR3 length: 17 residues. V was trimmed by 4 bases and J by 1 base, leaving 16 bases between them. The germline gives CDR1 LGHNT, CDR2 FRNRAP. The CDR3 DNA reads TGTGCTAGTGGTTCCGAGGTTGTGGGGGTGAACACCGGGGAGCTGTTTTTT. This sequence encodes CASGSEVVGVNTGELFF.

This clonotype was counted ten times or more. The chain couples TRBV5-1 to TRBJ2-1, with D tentatively TRBD2 (6 bases). Germline values: CDR1 SGHRS, CDR2 YFSETQ. V dropped 0 bases and J dropped 6 bases, with 10 bases sitting between them. This CDR3 contains 14 residues. The CDR3 nucleotides read TGCGCCAGCAGCTTGGTGGGGGGAGGCAATGAGCAGTTCTTC. Protein: CASSLVGGGNEQFF.

This clonotype was counted only a few times. Since a much larger clone is just one base distant, this may be a read error. This chain links TRBV7-6 with TRBJ2-3, with D perhaps TRBD1 (5 bases). V was trimmed by 5 bases and J by 1 base, leaving 22 bases between them. The CDR3 sequence is 18 residues long. Looked up from germline, CDR1 is SGHVS and CDR2 is FNYEAQ. This CDR3 reads CASSPDIIDTIGTDTQYF. The CDR3 DNA reads TGTGCCAGCAGCCCGGACATTATCGACACTATAGGCACAGATACGCAGTATTTT.

This clonotype has a handful of counts. The rearrangement uses TRBV6-2 or TRBV6-3 and TRBJ1-1; a weak D match, TRBD1 (5 bases). The CDR3 totals 12 residues. The germline V gene has CDR1 MNHEY and CDR2 SVGEGT. V lost 6 bases and J lost 11, with 16 bases in between. CDR3 sequence reads: CASSANGGSAFF. As DNA, the CDR3 is TGTGCCAGCAGCGCAAACGGGGGTAGCGCTTTCTTT.

In regard to this clonotype: This may be a read error: a much more frequent sequence differs by one nucleotide. This chain joins TRBV20-1 and TRBJ2-1, with D tentatively TRBD1 (5 bases). The germline gives CDR1 DFQATT, CDR2 SNEGSKA (reference sequence). The CDR3 extends over 10 amino acids. The CDR3 spells CSAYQGEQLF. CDR3 nucleotides: TGCAGTGCTTATCAGGGTGAGCAGCTCTTC.

This clonotype was detected a few times. This chain joins TRBV3-1 and TRBJ2-2; no definite D call. V gave up 2 bases and J gave up 0 bases, with 10 bases separating them. The CDR3 is made up of 16 amino acids. The germline V gene encodes CDR1 LGHDT and CDR2 YNNKEL (reference sequence). This CDR3 reads CASSQRVEANTGELFF. The CDR3 region has the DNA TGTGCCAGCAGCCAAAGGGTTGAGGCGAACACCGGGGAGCTGTTTTTT.

In DNA, the CDR3 is TGTGCCAGTAGGACACAATTAAGCAATCAGCCCCAGCATTTT. Its protein is CASRTQLSNQPQHF. V is TRBV19 and J is TRBJ1-5, with D unclear. There are 14 residues in the CDR3. In germline, CDR1 is LNHDA, CDR2 SQIVND (reference sequence). V dropped 6 bases and J dropped 1 base, with 10 bases sitting between them.

To note about this clonotype: Given the absence of the conserved phenylalanine or tryptophan at the CDR3 end, a read error is likely. This sequence joins TRBV7-6 and TRBJ2-7; D possibly corresponds to TRBD1 (5 bases). The CDR3 totals 13 residues. The germline CDR1 and CDR2 sequences are SGHVS and FNYEAQ. Between the trimmed V and J ends, which lost 3 bases and 2 bases, there was a span of 8 bases. The CDR3 loop is CASSLTDTYEQYL. In DNA, the CDR3 is TGTGCCAGCAGCTTGACAGATACCTACGAGCAGTACCTC.

The V call is TRBV6-2 or TRBV6-3, the J call TRBJ1-5; D gene unclear. The CDR3 contains 14 residues. Germline V CDR1 and CDR2: MNHEY, SVGEGT. Trimming took 3 bases from V and 5 from J, leaving 11 bases between them. The CDR3 protein is CASSYLGSHQPQHF. Written as DNA, the CDR3 is TGTGCCAGCAGTTATTTGGGATCCCATCAGCCCCAGCATTTT.

The CDR3 sequence is CAWSVGTGSNQPQHF. Written as DNA, the CDR3 is TGTGCCTGGAGTGTAGGTACGGGGTCAAATCAGCCCCAGCATTTT. The chain recombines TRBV30 with TRBJ1-5; D unclear. The CDR3 is made up of 15 amino acids. The V gene lost 0 bases and the J gene lost 4 bases, with 13 bases spanning the gap. CDR1 and CDR2 from the germline V gene are GTSNPN and SVGIG (reference sequence). The full variable domain, in which reference TRBV30 and TRBJ1-5 provide the parts outside the CDR3, is SQTIHQWPATLVQPVGSPLSLECTVEGTSNPNLYWYRQAAGRGLQLLFYSVGIGQISSEVPQNLSASRPQDRQFILSSKKLLLSDSGFYLCAWSVGTGSNQPQHFGDGTRLSIL.

The chain combines TRBV20-1 with TRBJ1-1, with D tentatively TRBD1 (6 bases). The V end was cut by 2 bases, the J end by 1 base, with 8 bases between. This CDR3 comprises 13 residues. The germline gives CDR1 DFQATT, CDR2 SNEGSKA (reference sequence). The CDR3 is CSARPDRNTEAFF. The CDR3 DNA is TGCAGTGCTAGACCGGACAGGAACACTGAAGCTTTCTTT.

This clonotype was seen a handful of times. The gene calls are TRBV20-1 and TRBJ1-5; 9 bases line up with TRBD1. This CDR3 is built from 16 residues. Germline CDR1 DFQATT, CDR2 SNEGSKA (reference sequence). Germline trimming cut 0 bases from V and 6 bases from J; bases unmatched to any gene: 9. CDR3 amino acids: CSARDLSGQGRQPQHF. CDR3 coding DNA: TGCAGTGCTAGAGATCTTTCGGGACAGGGCCGTCAGCCCCAGCATTTT.

For this clonotype: One base away lies a much larger clone, so this may be a sequencing read error. The V and J genes are TRBV7-6 and TRBJ2-1; TRBD1 matches 8 bases. There are 15 residues in the CDR3. V shed 4 bases, J shed 0 bases, and the junction held 2 bases outside the gene matches. Germline-derived CDR1 and CDR2 are SGHVS and FNYEAQ. The CDR3 spells CASSWDRSSYNEQFF. CDR3 nucleotide sequence: TGTGCCAGCAGCTGGGACAGGAGCTCCTACAATGAGCAGTTCTTC.

This clonotype was observed many times. J is TRBJ2-7 and V is TRBV25-1; 7 nucleotides line up with TRBD2. Per the germline V gene, CDR1 is MGHDK and CDR2 is SYGVNS. The trim removed 6 bases at V and 6 bases at J, leaving 11 bases unmatched. The CDR3 spans 14 residues. CDR3 sequence: CASSREDFVPEQYF. The CDR3 coding sequence is TGTGCCAGCAGCCGGGAGGACTTTGTCCCCGAGCAGTACTTC.

V usage is TRBV11-2 and J usage is TRBJ2-7, with D perhaps being TRBD1 or TRBD2 (5 bases each). CDR3 length: 15 amino acids. Between the trimmed V and J ends, which lost 5 bases and 5 bases, there was a span of 19 bases. Germline-derived CDR1 and CDR2 are SGHAT and FQNNGV. CDR3 residues: CASSPPNARDDEQYF. The CDR3 nucleotides are TGTGCCAGCAGCCCGCCTAACGCCAGGGACGACGAGCAGTACTTC. The full variable domain, in which reference TRBV11-2 and TRBJ2-7 provide the parts outside the CDR3, is EAGVAQSPRYKIIEKRQSVAFWCNPISGHATLYWYQQILGQGPKLLIQFQNNGVVDDSQLPKDRFSAERLKGVDSTLKIQPAKLEDSAVYLCASSPPNARDDEQYFGPGTRLTVT.

Regarding this clonotype: One base away lies a much larger clone, so this may be a sequencing read error. The CDR3 ends on some other residue instead of the conserved phenylalanine or tryptophan, so this is likely a read error. The rearrangement uses TRBV24-1 and TRBJ2-2; D uncertain. The CDR3 loop spans 13 amino acids. V shed 4 bases and J shed 6 bases, with 8 bases lying between them. CDR1 is KGHDR and CDR2 is SFDVKD in the germline V gene. The CDR3 sequence is CATSETVAGELFL. CDR3 in DNA: TGTGCCACCAGTGAAACGGTAGCCGGGGAGCTGTTTCTT.

The chain uses TRBV6-2 or TRBV6-3 and TRBJ2-7, with 11 bases matching TRBD2. The CDR3 is 15 amino acids. V lost 4 bases and J lost 3; bases outside the gene matches: 5. Germline V gene lookup returns CDR1 MNHEY and CDR2 SVGEGT. CDR3 bases: TGTGCCAGCAGTTTACCTACTAGCGGGAGCTACGAGCAGTACTTC. Amino acid sequence: CASSLPTSGSYEQYF.

The chain is built from TRBV6-2 or TRBV6-3 and TRBJ2-3; 8 positions agree with TRBD2. CDR3 size: 14 residues. Trimming took 6 bases from V and 4 from J; bases not matched to a gene: 6. Germline CDR1 MNHEY, CDR2 SVGEGT. DNA for the CDR3: TGTGCCAGCAGGTCGCCTAGCGGGCCAGATACGCAGTATTTT. Its protein is CASRSPSGPDTQYF.

This chain joins TRBV6-7 and TRBJ2-1, with 10 bases fitting TRBD2. Being an ORF, TRBV6-7 has a function that is uncertain. With 5 bases clipped from V and 2 bases from J, the junction kept 15 bases outside the gene matches. This CDR3 has 19 residues. The CDR3 is CASSHTSSGGTQAYNEQFF. CDR3 nucleotide sequence: TGTGCCAGCAGTCACACCTCTAGCGGGGGCACCCAAGCCTACAATGAGCAGTTCTTC.